This T cell receptor (beta chain) was recovered during a study of blood T cell repertoires in COVID-19 (dated by TCRdb to about 2020). As for the study more broadly: The collaborator samples originated in the United States, Italy and Spain and spanned the acute and convalescent phases of COVID-19. Samples were obtained from the ongoing ImmuneRACE study (first 160 participants) and from some 1,300 subjects provided by 6 global collaborators. The prospective study material was composed of cDNA or gDNA derived from T cells, B-cell-depleted T cells, or PBMCs. Deeply sampled blood TCRbeta repertoires from subjects exposed to, actively infected with, or recovered from COVID-19 were included in the dataset. Where available, HLA class I and class II types were obtained from metadata supplied by the sample provider rather than from assay-based typing. The repertoires were released in a freely available public database intended as a resource for research on the immune response to SARS-CoV-2. The sample metadata nearly always contained a de-identified subject ID, COVID-19 status, age in years and sex. Overall results and qualifications from the work: Clinical and demographic metadata were provided uncurated, with the amount varying by source and participant.

In the prospective study, participants were roughly 18 to 90 years old, resided in approximately 25 geographic areas of the United States, and were enrolled through a virtual design. To assign participants to cohorts, the prospective study relied on clinical history that participants themselves reported in a screening survey and a study questionnaire. ImmuneRACE Cohort 3 recovered participants were defined by two consecutive negative NP/OP PCR tests, healthcare professional clearance, or symptom resolution. Each participant in the prospective study had whole blood, serum and a nasopharyngeal or oropharyngeal swab collected by mobile phlebotomists. Over a roughly two-month period, participants in the prospective study had the option of providing additional blood draws and questionnaires. Before DNA extraction, prospective study blood samples were shipped either frozen or at room temperature. The immunoSEQ Assay, a bias-controlled multiplex PCR, was used to amplify TCRbeta CDR3 regions from genomic DNA. On the authors' methods: The number of nucleated cells in each sample was estimated from the amplification of reference gene primers within the assay. To quantify the absolute abundance of each unique TCRbeta CDR3 rearrangement, sequence reads were collapsed and filtered. Productive Simpson clonality was computed per sample as the square root of Simpson's diversity index over productive rearrangements. The clones in this table, taken by TCRdb from immuneACCESS, are in-frame only. Not every clone is retained; where verified, under half of the shortfall comes from an unresolved V gene, and the cause of the rest is unknown. That table is the source of V, J and clone size, and D and trimming were worked out from the DNA. For this sample the table gives about 440,000 clones, of which about 92% were detected only once. The top ten clones comprise less than 0.75% of the sample.

For this clone: No cognate antigen has been identified for it. Base qualities were left out, and no much larger clone turns up one base away.

Sequenced sample: PBMCs or T cells enriched from blood (not recorded which). The clonotype originates from a man younger than 35 who had recovered from COVID-19.

The nucleotides read TGTGCCAACTTCAGCGAGCTTGCCTACGAGCAGTACTTC. This sequence encodes CANFSELAYEQYF. The chain is made from TRBV27 and TRBJ2-7, with no reliable assignment of the D segment. The germline V gene (reference sequence) supplies CDR1 MNHEY and CDR2 SMNVEV. From its cysteine to its phenylalanine, the CDR3 spans 13 amino acids. Left in the record is the CDR3 DNA by itself, 39 bases read in frame from the first base. Trimming takes 10 bases from V and 2 bases from J, and the germline ends sit 15 bases apart.